These 8 T cell receptor beta chains came from one sample sequenced in a study of CD8 T cells in Susac syndrome. It was with random hexamers that about 0.45 to 1 ug RNA was reverse transcribed. TCRdb reprocessed the immunoSEQ multiplex PCR reads with MiXCR, giving one entry per CDR3 protein. There are roughly 120,000 distinct CDR3 sequences in the sample; approximately 93% occur only once, and approximately 0.29% lies in the top ten. The sequenced sample consisted of CD8+ T cells from PBMCs. The receptors originated from a human donor with multiple sclerosis.

V and J are TRBV9 and TRBJ2-1, with 11 bases aligning to TRBD2. CDR3 length: 17 residues. The junction had 11 bases not matched to a gene; V was cut back by 0 bases and J by 9 bases. Germline CDR1 SGDLS, CDR2 YYNGEE. The CDR3 loop is CASSVVGTSGRGGEQFF. Here the CDR3 DNA reads TGTGCCAGCAGCGTAGTGGGCACTAGCGGGAGAGGGGGTGAGCAGTTCTTC.

This clonotype appeared a single time. The chain uses TRBV29-1 and TRBJ1-2; maybe TRBD1 (6 bases). Germline CDR1 reads SQVTM; CDR2 reads ANQGSEA. The CDR3 is made up of 13 amino acids. V dropped 7 bases and J dropped 3 bases, with 15 bases sitting between them. The DNA for the CDR3 is TGCAGCGCGGGGGGCGGATTTGACTATGGCTACACCTTC. Translated, it gives CSAGGGFDYGYTF. The full variable domain, in which reference TRBV29-1 and TRBJ1-2 provide the parts outside the CDR3, is SAVISQKPSRDICQRGTSLTIQCQVDSQVTMMFWYRQQPGQSLTLIATANQGSEATYESGFVIDKFPISRPNLTFSTLTVSNMSPEDSSIYLCSAGGGFDYGYTFGSGTRLTVV.

The rearrangement links TRBV6-4 to TRBJ2-7; no definite D call. The CDR3 totals 16 residues. Germline V gene data show CDR1 as MRHNA and CDR2 as SNTAGT. Trimming left V 0 bases short and J 4 bases short, with 16 bases between. The CDR3 protein is CASSDSSRRNLYEQYV. The DNA for the CDR3 is TGTGCCAGCAGTGACTCGTCGAGGAGAAATCTTTACGAGCAGTACGTC.

The chain uses TRBV4-1 and TRBJ2-7, with D maybe TRBD1 (5 bases). The CDR3 loop spans 14 amino acids. Looked up from germline, CDR1 is MGHRA and CDR2 is YSYEKL. Trimming left V 2 bases short and J 2 bases short, with 10 bases between. The CDR3 region is CASSQRDRAYEQYF. In DNA, the CDR3 is TGCGCCAGCAGCCAAAGAGACAGAGCCTACGAGCAGTACTTC.

The rearrangement uses TRBV4-1 and TRBJ2-1; D might be TRBD2 (5 bases). The germline V and J ends were trimmed by 4 bases and 9 bases, with 7 bases remaining between them. Germline V gene data show CDR1 as MGHRA and CDR2 as YSYEKL. The CDR3 spans 11 residues. The CDR3 nucleotides are TGCGCCAGCAGCCCCGGGGTTGAGCAGTTCTTC. It encodes CASSPGVEQFF.

This clonotype was counted only a few times. The chain recombines TRBV3-1 with TRBJ1-2; 7 positions agree with TRBD1. The CDR3 loop spans 17 amino acids. CDR1 and CDR2 from the germline V gene are LGHDT and YNNKEL (reference sequence). J was trimmed by 0 bases and V by 1 base; bases with no gene match: 8. The CDR3 nucleotides are TGTGCCAGCAGCCAAGGTGACAGGGAGAGAGCTAACTATGGCTACACCTTC. Residues: CASSQGDRERANYGYTF. Variable domain in full (rest from reference TRBV3-1 and TRBJ1-2): DTAVSQTPKYLVTQMGNDKSIKCEQNLGHDTMYWYKQDSKKFLKIMFSYNNKELIINETVPNRFSPKSPDKAHLNLHINSLELGDSAVYFCASSQGDRERANYGYTFGSGTRLTVV.

CDR3 protein: CASSQFRGSTDTQYF. CDR3 bases: TGTGCCAGCAGCCAATTCAGGGGATCCACAGATACGCAGTATTTT. The chain uses TRBV16 and TRBJ2-3, with D possibly being TRBD1 (6 bases). V lost 1 base to trimming and J lost 2 bases, with 10 bases between them. This CDR3 has 15 amino acids. Germline V gives CDR1 KGHSY, CDR2 FQNENV.

The chain employs TRBV5-4 and TRBJ2-7; 7 nucleotides agree with TRBD2. V dropped 2 bases and J dropped 1; count of bases not matched to a gene: 3. Germline CDR1 is SGHNT and CDR2 is YYREEE (reference sequence). The CDR3 has 14 amino acids. The CDR3 sequence is CASSFSSGSYEQYF. CDR3 nucleotide sequence: TGTGCCAGCAGCTTTTCTAGCGGTTCCTACGAGCAGTACTTC.